The source of this T cell receptor beta chain is a study of T-cell reconstitution after alpha-beta-depleted transplantation in children. This clonotype was counted many times. TCRbeta library preparation incorporated unique molecular identifiers. TCRdb re-called the PCR reads with MiXCR, one entry per CDR3 protein. The data contain about 230,000 distinct CDR3 sequences, around 12% of them seen just once; the ten biggest clones take up roughly 2.6%. The germline V and J ends were trimmed by 4 bases and 4 bases, with 15 bases remaining between them. Looked up from germline, CDR1 is SGHRS and CDR2 is YFSETQ. The CDR3 is made up of 14 amino acids.

The specimen was PBMCs from the stem cell graft donor, collected from the stem cell graft. The origin of this receptor is a human donor who donated a stem cell graft to a child with acute lymphoblastic leukemia. The chain recombines TRBV5-1 with TRBJ2-7; D tentatively reads TRBD1 or TRBD2 (5 bases each). CDR3 in amino acids: CASSPRGEGYEQYF. DNA for the CDR3: TGCGCCAGCAGCCCCCGGGGCGAGGGATACGAGCAGTACTTC.